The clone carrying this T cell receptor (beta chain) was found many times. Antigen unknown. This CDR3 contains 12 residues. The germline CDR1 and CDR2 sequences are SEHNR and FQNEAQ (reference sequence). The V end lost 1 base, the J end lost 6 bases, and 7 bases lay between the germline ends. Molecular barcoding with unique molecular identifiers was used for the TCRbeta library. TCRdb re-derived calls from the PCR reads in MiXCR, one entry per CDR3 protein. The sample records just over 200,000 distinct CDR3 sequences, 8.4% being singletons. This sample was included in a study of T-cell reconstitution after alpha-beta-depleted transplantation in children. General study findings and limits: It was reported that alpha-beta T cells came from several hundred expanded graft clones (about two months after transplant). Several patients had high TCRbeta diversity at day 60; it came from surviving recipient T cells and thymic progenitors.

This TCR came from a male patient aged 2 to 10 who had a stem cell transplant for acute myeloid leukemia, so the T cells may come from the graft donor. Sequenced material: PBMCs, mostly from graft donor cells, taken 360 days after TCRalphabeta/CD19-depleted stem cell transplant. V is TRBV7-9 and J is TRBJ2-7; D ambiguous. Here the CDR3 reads CASSLVRAEQYF. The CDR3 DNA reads TGTGCCAGCAGCTTAGTCCGCGCCGAGCAGTACTTC.